This paragraph covers one T cell receptor (beta chain) sequence. Its target is unknown. The data were taken from a study of shared clonotypes between healthy human individuals. Findings and caveats of the study: Represented diversity, genetic and exposure-history alike, was limited by few donors. Relative to clonotypes present in all four donors, those not shared had lower generation probabilities.

TCRdb's table, derived via immunoSEQ multiplex PCR, lists solely in-frame clones and lacks some. Found here are approximately 2.3 million clones, roughly 93% of them singletons; the top ten hold about 0.39%. The CDR3 contains 16 residues. V trimming: 3 bases; J trimming: 8 bases; junction bases outside the gene matches: 7. The germline CDR1 and CDR2 sequences are SGHNT and YYREEE (reference sequence). This TCR came from a man between 18 and 29 years old in good health. Some clones in this sample may be carry-over from other donors' samples. V gene TRBV5-4 combines with J gene TRBJ2-1; TRBD2 agrees at 14 bases. Sample: naive CD4+ T cells from PBMCs. Regarding subset: CD45RA+ positively selected. CDR3 loop: CASSSLGTSGSHEQFF. CDR3 sequence (DNA): TGTGCCAGCAGCTCGCTAGGGACTAGCGGGAGCCATGAGCAGTTCTTC.